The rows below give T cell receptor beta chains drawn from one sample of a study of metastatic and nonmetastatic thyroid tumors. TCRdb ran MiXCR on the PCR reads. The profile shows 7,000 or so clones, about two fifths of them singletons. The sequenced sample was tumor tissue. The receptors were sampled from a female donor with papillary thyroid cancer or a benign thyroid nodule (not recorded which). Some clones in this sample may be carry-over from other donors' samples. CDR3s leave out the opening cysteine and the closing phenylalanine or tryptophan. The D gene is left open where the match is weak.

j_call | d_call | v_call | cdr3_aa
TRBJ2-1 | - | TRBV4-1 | ASSQEQLSSYNEQF
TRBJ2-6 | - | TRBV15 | ATSTGQLSGANVLT
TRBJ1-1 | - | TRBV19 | ASSPFAPDTEAF
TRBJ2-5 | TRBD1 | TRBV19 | ASMGTDQTQY
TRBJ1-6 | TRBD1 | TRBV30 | AWSAGTGSPLH
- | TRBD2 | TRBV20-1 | SARSLAGGFNEQF
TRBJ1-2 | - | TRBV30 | AWSVRWGYGYT
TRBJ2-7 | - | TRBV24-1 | ATSEAASEQY
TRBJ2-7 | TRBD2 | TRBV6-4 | ASSKLFSGRDEQY
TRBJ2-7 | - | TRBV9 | ASSVDSSYEQY
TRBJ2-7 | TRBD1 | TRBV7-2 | SSSTDRVGEQY
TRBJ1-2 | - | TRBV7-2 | ASTLLGKGGYT
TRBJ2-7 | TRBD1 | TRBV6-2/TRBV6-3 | ASSDGTGGFWEQY
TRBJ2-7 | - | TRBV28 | ASSRSGTQPSYEQY